This T cell receptor (beta chain) was profiled in a study of human T cells and chemical hapten exposure. About the research overall: It was small differences in pooled library volume that mainly caused per-sample TCR yields to vary.

V was pared by 7 bases and J by 3 bases, with 15 bases between. The CDR3 is 15 residues long. Unique molecular identifiers were affixed to discrete cDNA molecules within the library. In the authors' methods: Sample TCR totals centred on a median of approximately 95,000, ranging about 23,224 to 700,000. One entry per CDR3 protein, called by TCRdb with MiXCR from the 5' RACE reads. TCRdb's processing, not the authors' own work, is the source of the V and J calls. This sample has about 81,000 distinct CDR3 sequences, with more than 7.5% found just once. Study-wide findings and caveats: Unchanged with DPC sensitization were TCRs above 1 in 1000 frequency.

A word on this clonotype: Its antigen is unidentified.

From whole blood left unfractionated, total RNA was extracted. The clonotype comes from a male donor in good health. This chain joins TRBV12-3 or TRBV12-4 and TRBJ2-2; weak D call: TRBD2 (6 bases). In DNA, the CDR3 is TGTGCCAGCATATTTTTCGGGGACTACACCGGGGAGCTGTTTTTT. Residues: CASIFFGDYTGELFF.